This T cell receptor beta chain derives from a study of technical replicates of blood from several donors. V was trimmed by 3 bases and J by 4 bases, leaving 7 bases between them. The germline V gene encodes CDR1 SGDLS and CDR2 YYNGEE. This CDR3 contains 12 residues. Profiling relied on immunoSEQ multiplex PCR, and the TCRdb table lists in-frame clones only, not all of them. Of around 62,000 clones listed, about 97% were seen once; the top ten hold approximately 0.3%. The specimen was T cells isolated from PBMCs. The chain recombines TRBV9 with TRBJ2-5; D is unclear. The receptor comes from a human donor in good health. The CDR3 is CASSGLRETQYF. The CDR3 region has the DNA TGTGCCAGCAGCGGCCTCAGAGAGACCCAGTACTTC.